A selection of T cell receptor beta chains follows, all from one sample in a study of somatic mutations in cytotoxic T cells in rheumatoid arthritis. Assay used: immunoSEQ multiplex PCR; TCRdb lists only in-frame clones, some missing. This sample has some 27,000 clones, with just under 75% found just once. The source material was CD8+ T cells sorted from blood. The receptors originated from a woman between 18 and 29 years old in good health. The CDR3 runs from the conserved cysteine through the conserved F or W. The D gene is left open where the match is weak. For some rows the clone size is stated as once, few or many, or as a class when expanded; others skip it.

J gene: TRBJ2-3; V gene: TRBV7-9; clone size: .; D gene: .; CDR3 protein: CASSSPPGGLTDTQYF; CDR3 DNA: TGTGCCAGCAGCTCCCCCCCAGGGGGGCTCACAGATACGCAGTATTTT
J gene: TRBJ1-4; V gene: TRBV12-5; clone size: .; D gene: .; CDR3 protein: CASGPGQEWGEKLFF; CDR3 DNA: TGTGCTAGTGGTCCAGGGCAGGAGTGGGGGGAAAAACTGTTTTTT
J gene: TRBJ1-6; V gene: TRBV19; clone size: .; D gene: TRBD1; CDR3 protein: CASTQGASPLHF; CDR3 DNA: TGTGCCAGTACCCAGGGGGCTTCACCCCTCCACTTT
J gene: TRBJ2-3; V gene: TRBV29-1; clone size: .; D gene: .; CDR3 protein: CSVEDQGLWADTQYF; CDR3 DNA: TGCAGCGTTGAAGACCAGGGCCTATGGGCAGATACGCAGTATTTT
J gene: TRBJ2-1; V gene: TRBV10-3; clone size: few; D gene: .; CDR3 protein: CAISRLEGSYNEQFF; CDR3 DNA: TGTGCCATCAGTAGGCTAGAGGGATCCTACAATGAGCAGTTCTTC
J gene: TRBJ2-7; V gene: TRBV30; clone size: once; D gene: .; CDR3 protein: CAWNLAYSYEQYF; CDR3 DNA: TGTGCCTGGAACCTGGCATACTCCTACGAGCAGTACTTC
J gene: TRBJ2-5; V gene: TRBV13; clone size: .; D gene: .; CDR3 protein: CASSLGGFDVETQYF; CDR3 DNA: TGTGCCAGCAGCTTAGGGGGCTTCGATGTGGAGACCCAGTACTTC
J gene: TRBJ2-7; V gene: TRBV4-1; clone size: .; D gene: .; CDR3 protein: CASSPYLGYEQYF; CDR3 DNA: TGCGCCAGCAGCCCGTACTTAGGCTACGAGCAGTACTTC
J gene: TRBJ1-1; V gene: TRBV12-5; clone size: few; D gene: .; CDR3 protein: CASGTWGSQAFF; CDR3 DNA: TGTGCTAGTGGTACCTGGGGAAGTCAAGCTTTCTTT
J gene: TRBJ2-7; V gene: TRBV28; clone size: once; D gene: TRBD2; CDR3 protein: CASSFVPPGLAGAYEQYF; CDR3 DNA: TGTGCCAGCAGTTTTGTGCCACCGGGACTAGCGGGGGCCTACGAGCAGTACTTC
J gene: TRBJ1-4; V gene: TRBV7-9; clone size: few; D gene: TRBD1; CDR3 protein: CASSPQGPANEKLFF; CDR3 DNA: TGTGCCAGCAGCCCACAGGGGCCGGCTAATGAAAAACTGTTTTTT
J gene: TRBJ2-1; V gene: TRBV28; clone size: .; D gene: .; CDR3 protein: CASSGTSYNEQFF; CDR3 DNA: TGTGCCAGCAGCGGGACCTCCTACAATGAGCAGTTCTTC
J gene: TRBJ1-4; V gene: TRBV11-2; clone size: .; D gene: .; CDR3 protein: CASSPPGANEKLFF; CDR3 DNA: TGTGCCAGCAGCCCCCCAGGGGCTAATGAAAAACTGTTTTTT
J gene: TRBJ2-7; V gene: TRBV27; clone size: .; D gene: TRBD1; CDR3 protein: CASSRGDSLYEQYF; CDR3 DNA: TGTGCCAGCAGCCGTGGGGACAGCCTCTACGAGCAGTACTTC
J gene: TRBJ2-7; V gene: TRBV4-1; clone size: once; D gene: .; CDR3 protein: CASSQASASPNEQYF; CDR3 DNA: TGCGCCAGCAGCCAAGCTAGCGCGAGTCCTAACGAGCAGTACTTC
J gene: TRBJ1-1; V gene: TRBV7-9; clone size: few; D gene: .; CDR3 protein: CASSPESARYSEAFF; CDR3 DNA: TGTGCCAGCAGCCCGGAGTCAGCCCGCTACTCAGAAGCTTTCTTT
J gene: TRBJ2-2; V gene: TRBV5-8; clone size: .; D gene: TRBD1; CDR3 protein: CASTLGGQGGIGELFF; CDR3 DNA: TGTGCCAGCACCCTCGGCGGACAGGGAGGCATCGGGGAGCTGTTTTTT
J gene: TRBJ1-2; V gene: TRBV19; clone size: once; D gene: .; CDR3 protein: CASSIGDDGYTF; CDR3 DNA: TGTGCCAGTAGTATCGGAGATGATGGCTACACCTTC
J gene: TRBJ2-6; V gene: TRBV11-1; clone size: .; D gene: .; CDR3 protein: CASSLVVGSGANVLTF; CDR3 DNA: TGTGCCAGCAGCTTGGTGGTAGGCTCTGGGGCCAACGTCCTGACTTTC
J gene: TRBJ1-3; V gene: TRBV28; clone size: .; D gene: .; CDR3 protein: CASSRSVEEYSGNTIYF; CDR3 DNA: TGTGCCAGCAGCCGATCTGTCGAGGAGTACTCTGGAAACACCATATATTTT
J gene: TRBJ2-3; V gene: TRBV5-1; clone size: .; D gene: TRBD2; CDR3 protein: CASSLVIGLAGSSTDTQYF; CDR3 DNA: TGCGCCAGCAGCTTGGTAATCGGCCTAGCGGGATCTAGCACAGATACGCAGTATTTT
J gene: TRBJ2-7; V gene: TRBV6-1; clone size: .; D gene: TRBD2; CDR3 protein: CASSLTSGSGEQYF; CDR3 DNA: TGTGCCAGCAGTCTCACCAGCGGGAGCGGCGAGCAGTACTTC
J gene: TRBJ2-2; V gene: TRBV19; clone size: .; D gene: TRBD2; CDR3 protein: CASSIGQGLATGELFF; CDR3 DNA: TGTGCCAGTAGTATCGGTCAGGGACTAGCAACCGGGGAGCTGTTTTTT
J gene: TRBJ1-1; V gene: TRBV30; clone size: few; D gene: .; CDR3 protein: CAWSVPRADEMNTEAFF; CDR3 DNA: TGTGCCTGGAGTGTACCCCGGGCGGATGAGATGAACACTGAAGCTTTCTTT
J gene: TRBJ2-7; V gene: TRBV27; clone size: .; D gene: .; CDR3 protein: CASSHRDNEQYF; CDR3 DNA: TGTGCCAGCAGTCACCGGGACAACGAGCAGTACTTC
J gene: TRBJ1-6; V gene: TRBV2; clone size: .; D gene: .; CDR3 protein: CASSGGVGASNSPLHF; CDR3 DNA: TGTGCCAGCAGTGGAGGGGTCGGGGCATCGAATTCACCCCTCCACTTT
J gene: TRBJ2-7; V gene: TRBV27; clone size: .; D gene: TRBD1; CDR3 protein: CASSWTGGSYEQYF; CDR3 DNA: TGTGCCAGCAGCTGGACAGGGGGCTCCTACGAGCAGTACTTC
J gene: TRBJ2-7; V gene: TRBV18; clone size: .; D gene: .; CDR3 protein: CASSPPGAVIEQYF; CDR3 DNA: TGTGCCAGCTCACCACCGGGGGCCGTAATCGAGCAGTACTTC
J gene: TRBJ2-3; V gene: TRBV28; clone size: .; D gene: TRBD2; CDR3 protein: CASSLTPLLAGGPPDTQYF; CDR3 DNA: TGTGCCAGCAGTTTAACCCCCCTCCTAGCGGGAGGGCCTCCAGATACGCAGTATTTT
J gene: TRBJ1-3; V gene: TRBV30; clone size: .; D gene: .; CDR3 protein: CAWTRQDFSGNTIYF; CDR3 DNA: TGTGCCTGGACCCGACAGGACTTCTCTGGAAACACCATATATTTT
J gene: TRBJ1-1; V gene: TRBV5-1; clone size: .; D gene: .; CDR3 protein: CASSLGWTEAFF; CDR3 DNA: TGCGCCAGCAGCTTGGGGTGGACTGAAGCTTTCTTT
J gene: TRBJ2-1; V gene: TRBV6-5; clone size: once; D gene: .; CDR3 protein: CASSFGGRGVEQFF; CDR3 DNA: TGTGCCAGCTCCTTTGGGGGGAGAGGGGTTGAGCAGTTCTTC
J gene: TRBJ2-2; V gene: TRBV6-1; clone size: once; D gene: .; CDR3 protein: CASSEAQGRTGELFF; CDR3 DNA: TGTGCCAGCAGTGAAGCGCAGGGGCGGACCGGGGAGCTGTTTTTT
J gene: TRBJ2-7; V gene: TRBV5-4; clone size: .; D gene: .; CDR3 protein: CASSWDATYEQYF; CDR3 DNA: TGTGCCAGCAGCTGGGACGCCACCTACGAGCAGTACTTC
J gene: TRBJ1-1; V gene: TRBV27; clone size: few; D gene: TRBD1; CDR3 protein: CASSTGASEAFF; CDR3 DNA: TGTGCCAGCAGTACAGGGGCTTCCGAAGCTTTCTTT
J gene: TRBJ2-6; V gene: TRBV5-4; clone size: .; D gene: .; CDR3 protein: CATKAREANVLTF; CDR3 DNA: TGTGCCACCAAGGCCAGGGAGGCCAACGTCCTGACTTTC
J gene: TRBJ1-1; V gene: TRBV30; clone size: .; D gene: .; CDR3 protein: CVAPGENTEAFF; CDR3 DNA: TGTGTCGCTCCAGGAGAGAACACTGAAGCTTTCTTT
J gene: TRBJ2-1; V gene: TRBV19; clone size: once; D gene: .; CDR3 protein: CASSTTVSGEQFF; CDR3 DNA: TGTGCCAGTAGTACCACGGTAAGCGGCGAGCAGTTCTTC
J gene: TRBJ2-1; V gene: TRBV6-5; clone size: .; D gene: TRBD2; CDR3 protein: CASSLGGVYNEQFF; CDR3 DNA: TGTGCCAGCAGTCTGGGGGGGGTCTACAATGAGCAGTTCTTC
J gene: TRBJ2-5; V gene: TRBV10-3; clone size: .; D gene: TRBD2; CDR3 protein: CAISVGTSGGGETQYF; CDR3 DNA: TGTGCCATCAGTGTCGGGACTAGCGGAGGCGGGGAGACCCAGTACTTC
J gene: TRBJ2-5; V gene: TRBV28; clone size: .; D gene: .; CDR3 protein: CASSQGALDGETQYF; CDR3 DNA: TGTGCCAGCAGTCAAGGCGCCCTTGATGGGGAGACCCAGTACTTC
J gene: TRBJ2-5; V gene: TRBV7-3; clone size: .; D gene: TRBD2; CDR3 protein: CASSPSGVETQYF; CDR3 DNA: TGTGCCAGCAGCCCTAGCGGCGTAGAGACCCAGTACTTC
J gene: TRBJ2-1; V gene: TRBV27; clone size: .; D gene: .; CDR3 protein: CASSPLGDSYNEQFF; CDR3 DNA: TGTGCCAGCAGTCCACTGGGGGACTCCTACAATGAGCAGTTCTTC
J gene: TRBJ1-1; V gene: TRBV7-6; clone size: .; D gene: .; CDR3 protein: CASSLSAVPGGTEAFF; CDR3 DNA: TGTGCCAGCAGCTTATCAGCAGTCCCCGGAGGGACTGAAGCTTTCTTT
J gene: TRBJ2-1; V gene: TRBV7-9; clone size: medium-sized; D gene: .; CDR3 protein: CASSSTSSYNEQFF; CDR3 DNA: TGTGCCAGCAGCTCGACAAGCTCCTACAATGAGCAGTTCTTC
J gene: TRBJ1-4; V gene: TRBV4-2; clone size: few; D gene: .; CDR3 protein: CASSQVVGIGGEKLFF; CDR3 DNA: TGTGCCAGCAGCCAAGTCGTAGGGATCGGGGGAGAGAAACTGTTTTTT
J gene: TRBJ2-7; V gene: TRBV7-9; clone size: .; D gene: .; CDR3 protein: CASSPMVRYEQYF; CDR3 DNA: TGTGCCAGCAGCCCAATGGTCCGCTACGAGCAGTACTTC
J gene: TRBJ2-1; V gene: TRBV15; clone size: few; D gene: TRBD2; CDR3 protein: CATSRGAGGPSREQFF; CDR3 DNA: TGTGCCACCAGCAGGGGAGCGGGGGGGCCTTCCCGGGAGCAGTTCTTC
J gene: TRBJ2-2; V gene: TRBV2; clone size: .; D gene: .; CDR3 protein: CAIPGPTTGELFF; CDR3 DNA: TGTGCCATACCGGGACCGACCACCGGGGAGCTGTTTTTT
J gene: TRBJ2-3; V gene: TRBV18; clone size: .; D gene: .; CDR3 protein: CASSLTISSDTQYF; CDR3 DNA: TGTGCCAGCTCCCTGACTATCAGTTCAGATACGCAGTATTTT
J gene: TRBJ2-7; V gene: TRBV9; clone size: .; D gene: .; CDR3 protein: CASSVEGPSYEQYF; CDR3 DNA: TGTGCCAGCAGCGTCGAGGGTCCCTCCTACGAGCAGTACTTC
J gene: TRBJ2-7; V gene: TRBV27; clone size: few; D gene: .; CDR3 protein: CASSFRGGYEQYF; CDR3 DNA: TGTGCCAGCAGTTTTCGGGGCGGGTACGAGCAGTACTTC
J gene: TRBJ2-3; V gene: TRBV19; clone size: once; D gene: .; CDR3 protein: CASSLVGSDTQYF; CDR3 DNA: TGTGCCAGTAGCCTAGTAGGCTCAGATACGCAGTATTTT
J gene: TRBJ1-5; V gene: TRBV6-1; clone size: few; D gene: TRBD1; CDR3 protein: CASSEAGGDWNQPQHF; CDR3 DNA: TGTGCCAGCAGTGAGGCAGGGGGGGATTGGAATCAGCCCCAGCATTTT
J gene: TRBJ1-1; V gene: TRBV18; clone size: .; D gene: .; CDR3 protein: CASSPSERSFEAFF; CDR3 DNA: TGTGCCAGCTCACCCTCGGAGAGATCGTTTGAAGCTTTCTTT
J gene: TRBJ1-5; V gene: TRBV27; clone size: .; D gene: TRBD1; CDR3 protein: CASKGTGGNQPQHF; CDR3 DNA: TGTGCCAGCAAAGGGACAGGAGGCAATCAGCCCCAGCATTTT
J gene: TRBJ2-7; V gene: TRBV28; clone size: .; D gene: .; CDR3 protein: CASYTADYEQYF; CDR3 DNA: TGTGCCAGCTATACAGCGGACTACGAGCAGTACTTC
J gene: TRBJ2-7; V gene: TRBV2; clone size: .; D gene: .; CDR3 protein: CASSESWGYEQYF; CDR3 DNA: TGTGCCAGCAGTGAATCATGGGGTTACGAGCAGTACTTC
J gene: TRBJ1-6; V gene: TRBV27; clone size: .; D gene: .; CDR3 protein: CASSLVLPLNSPLHF; CDR3 DNA: TGTGCCAGCAGTTTAGTTCTACCGCTTAATTCACCCCTCCACTTT
J gene: TRBJ2-1; V gene: TRBV7-9; clone size: .; D gene: TRBD2; CDR3 protein: CASSQGTSGSFRREQFF; CDR3 DNA: TGTGCCAGCAGCCAAGGGACTAGCGGGAGTTTTCGCCGTGAGCAGTTCTTC